The T cell receptor beta chain described here comes from a study of control samples from healthy donors and cancer patients. The table came from immunoSEQ multiplex PCR; TCRdb's copy has only in-frame clones and leaves some out. The table lists about 180,000 clones, around 87% of them singletons, with roughly 1.3% in the top ten. The sequence was obtained from a woman between 50 and 59 years old in good health. Sequencing used blood.

The DNA of the CDR3 is TGTGCCAGCAGTTCGACAGGGGAGGGAGAGCAGTACTTC. Its protein is CASSSTGEGEQYF. The chain recombines TRBV2 with TRBJ2-7; perhaps TRBD1 as D (8 bases). The V gene lost 5 bases and the J gene lost 7 bases, with 15 bases spanning the gap. The germline V gene has CDR1 SNHLY and CDR2 FYNNEI. The CDR3 loop spans 13 amino acids.